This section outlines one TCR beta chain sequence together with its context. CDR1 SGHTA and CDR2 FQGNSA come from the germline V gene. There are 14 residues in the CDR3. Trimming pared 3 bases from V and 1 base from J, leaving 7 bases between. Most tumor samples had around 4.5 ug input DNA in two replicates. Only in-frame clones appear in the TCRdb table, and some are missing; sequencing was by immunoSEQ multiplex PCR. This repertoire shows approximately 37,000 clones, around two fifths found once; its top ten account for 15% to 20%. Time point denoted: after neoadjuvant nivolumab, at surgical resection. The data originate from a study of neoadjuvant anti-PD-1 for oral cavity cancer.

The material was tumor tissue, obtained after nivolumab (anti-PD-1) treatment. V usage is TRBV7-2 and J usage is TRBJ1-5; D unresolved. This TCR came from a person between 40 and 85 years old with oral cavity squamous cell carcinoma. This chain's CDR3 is CASSFYQSNQPQHF. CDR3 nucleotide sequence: TGTGCCAGCAGCTTTTATCAGAGCAATCAGCCCCAGCATTTT.